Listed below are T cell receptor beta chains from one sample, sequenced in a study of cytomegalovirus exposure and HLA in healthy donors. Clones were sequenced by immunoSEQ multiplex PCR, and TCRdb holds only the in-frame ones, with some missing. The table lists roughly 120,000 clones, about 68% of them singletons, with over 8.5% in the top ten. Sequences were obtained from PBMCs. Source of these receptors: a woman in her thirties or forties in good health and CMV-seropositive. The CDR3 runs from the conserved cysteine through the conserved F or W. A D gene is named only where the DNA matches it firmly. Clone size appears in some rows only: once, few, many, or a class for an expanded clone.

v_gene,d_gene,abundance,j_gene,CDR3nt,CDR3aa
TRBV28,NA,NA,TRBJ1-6,TGTGCCAGCAGTTCCCCGGGGAATAATTCACCCCTCCACTTT,CASSSPGNNSPLHF
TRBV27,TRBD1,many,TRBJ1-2,TGTGCCAGCAGTTTACAGGGGGCTAACTATGGCTACACCTTC,CASSLQGANYGYTF
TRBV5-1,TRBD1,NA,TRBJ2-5,TGCGCCAGCAGCTCGGGACAGGGGTCAGAGACCCAGTACTTC,CASSSGQGSETQYF
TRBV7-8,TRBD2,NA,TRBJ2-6,TGTGCCAGCAGCTTAGTCGAGGGCGGGGGACCCTCTGGGGCCAACGTCCTGACTTTC,CASSLVEGGGPSGANVLTF
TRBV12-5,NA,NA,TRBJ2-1,TGTGCTAGTGGTCCCACACCCGACAATGAGCAGTTCTTC,CASGPTPDNEQFF
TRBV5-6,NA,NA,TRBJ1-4,TGTGCCAGCAGCGAACGGGGGGACTCAACTAATGAAAAACTGTTTTTT,CASSERGDSTNEKLFF
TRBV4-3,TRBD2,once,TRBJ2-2,TGCGCCAGCAGCCGGGTAGCGGGAAATGTTGGCGGGGAGCTGTTTTTT,CASSRVAGNVGGELFF
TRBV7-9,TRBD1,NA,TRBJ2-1,TGTGCCAGCAGCTTAAGGGGGGGGACAGGGAGCTCCTACAATGAGCAGTTCTTC,CASSLRGGTGSSYNEQFF
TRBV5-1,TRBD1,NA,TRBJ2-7,TGCGCCAGCAGCTTTACAGGGGGCTACGAGCAGTACTTC,CASSFTGGYEQYF
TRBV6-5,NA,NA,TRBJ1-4,TGTGCCAGCTGGAGCCGGAGTAATGAAAAACTGTTTTTT,CASWSRSNEKLFF
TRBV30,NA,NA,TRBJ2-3,TGTGCCTGCCCGGGCACAGATACGCAGTATTTT,CACPGTDTQYF
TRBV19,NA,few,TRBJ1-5,TGTGCCAGTAGAATTCCAGGGAGCAATCAGCCCCAGCATTTT,CASRIPGSNQPQHF
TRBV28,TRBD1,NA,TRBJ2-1,TGTGTCAGCAGGGGGGACAGGAATGAGCAGTTCTTC,CVSRGDRNEQFF
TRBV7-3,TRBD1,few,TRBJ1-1,TGTGCCAGCAGCTTGACAGGGCGTGACACTGAAGCTTTCTTT,CASSLTGRDTEAFF
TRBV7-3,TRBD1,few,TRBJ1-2,TGTGCCAGCAGGGGACCGGGACAGGTGATCTCTATTGGCTACACCTTC,CASRGPGQVISIGYTF
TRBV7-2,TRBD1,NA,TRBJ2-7,TGTGCCAGCAGCGAGGGCACAGGGGGTACCTACGAGCAGTACTTC,CASSEGTGGTYEQYF
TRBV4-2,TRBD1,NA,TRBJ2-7,TGTGCCAGCAGGGGGCGGGACAGGGGTTTGTACGAGCAGTACTTC,CASRGRDRGLYEQYF
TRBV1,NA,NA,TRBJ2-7,TGCACCAGCTTAGGTGTTCGGGAGACGACCCGACAATACGAGCAGTACTTC,CTSLGVRETTRQYEQYF
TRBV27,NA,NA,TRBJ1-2,TGTGCCAGCAGTCAAGGGGATTTCTATGGCTACACCTTC,CASSQGDFYGYTF
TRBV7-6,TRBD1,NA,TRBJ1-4,TGTGCCAGCAGCTCCAGGCCAGACAGGGTGACTAATGAAAAACTGTTTTTT,CASSSRPDRVTNEKLFF
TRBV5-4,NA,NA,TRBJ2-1,TGTGCCAGCAGACCCGGGGAGTTCAATGAGCAGTTCTTC,CASRPGEFNEQFF
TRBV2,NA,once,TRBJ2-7,TGTGCCAGCAGCAGTCAGGGGAACGAGCAGTACTTC,CASSSQGNEQYF
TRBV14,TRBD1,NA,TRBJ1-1,TGTGCCAGCAGCCAAGAAGGACAGGGGGCTGCTGGTAAAATGAACACTGAAGCTTTCTTT,CASSQEGQGAAGKMNTEAFF
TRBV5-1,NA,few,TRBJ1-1,TGCGCCAGCAGCTTGGCTGTTAGCAGCCGGGGGGGCAACACTGAAGCTTTCTTT,CASSLAVSSRGGNTEAFF
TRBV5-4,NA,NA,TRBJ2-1,TGTGCCAGCAGCGGAACTAGTACTGAGCAGTTCTTC,CASSGTSTEQFF
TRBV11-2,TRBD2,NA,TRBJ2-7,TGTGCCAGCAGCACTAGCGGGAGGGCCTACGAGCAGTACTTC,CASSTSGRAYEQYF
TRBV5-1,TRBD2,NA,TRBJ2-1,TGCGCCAGCAGCTTACTAGCGGGACCATACAATGAGCAGTTCTTC,CASSLLAGPYNEQFF
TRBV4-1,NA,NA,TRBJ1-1,TGCGCCAGCAGCCCCCCCCAGGGAGGCACTGAAGCTTTCTTT,CASSPPQGGTEAFF
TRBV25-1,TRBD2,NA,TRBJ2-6,TGTGCCAGCAGTGAGGGACTAGCGGGAGTAGCTGGGGCCAACGTCCTGACTTTC,CASSEGLAGVAGANVLTF
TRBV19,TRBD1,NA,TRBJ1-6,TGTGCCAGTAGCACCGGGACAGGGGTATCGCCCCTCCACTTT,CASSTGTGVSPLHF
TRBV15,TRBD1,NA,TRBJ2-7,TGTGCCACCAGCAGAGGGACAGGTATTACCTACGAGCAGTACTTC,CATSRGTGITYEQYF
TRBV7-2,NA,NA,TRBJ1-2,TGTGCCAGCAGCTTAGCTCGGCAGCGACACTATGGCTACACCTTC,CASSLARQRHYGYTF
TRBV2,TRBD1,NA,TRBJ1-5,TGTGCCAGCAGGGAGACAGGGGGGGACCAGCCCCAGCATTTT,CASRETGGDQPQHF
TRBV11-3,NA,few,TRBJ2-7,TGTGCCAGCAGCCTCGGACTCGAGGACGAGCAGTACTTC,CASSLGLEDEQYF
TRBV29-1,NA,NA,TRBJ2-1,TGCAGCGTTGAGGCGACAGAACCCTACAATGAGCAGTTCTTC,CSVEATEPYNEQFF
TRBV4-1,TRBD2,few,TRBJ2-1,TGCGCCAGCAGCCGCTTGACGGGAGGTTGGGATGAGCAGTTCTTC,CASSRLTGGWDEQFF
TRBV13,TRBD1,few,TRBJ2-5,TGTGCCAGCAGGAGAATGGGGACAGAAGAGACCCAGTACTTC,CASRRMGTEETQYF